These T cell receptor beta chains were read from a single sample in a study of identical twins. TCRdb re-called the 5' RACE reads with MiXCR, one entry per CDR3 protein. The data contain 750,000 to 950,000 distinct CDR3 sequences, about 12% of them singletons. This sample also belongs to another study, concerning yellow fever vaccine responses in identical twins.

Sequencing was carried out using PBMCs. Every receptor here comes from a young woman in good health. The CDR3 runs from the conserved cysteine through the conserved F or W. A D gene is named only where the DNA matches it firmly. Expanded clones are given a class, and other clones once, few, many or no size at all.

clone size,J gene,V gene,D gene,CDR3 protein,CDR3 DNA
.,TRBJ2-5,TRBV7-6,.,CASSSDGAALGTQYF,TGTGCCAGCAGCTCCGACGGGGCAGCCCTGGGGACCCAGTACTTC
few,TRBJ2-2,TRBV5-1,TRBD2,CASIGGTSGGANTGELFF,TGCGCCAGCATCGGCGGGACTAGCGGGGGCGCGAACACCGGGGAGCTGTTTTTT
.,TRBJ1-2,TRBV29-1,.,CSVEVPEVVPPGQSNYGYTF,TGCAGCGTTGAAGTACCCGAAGTCGTCCCTCCGGGACAATCTAACTATGGCTACACCTTC
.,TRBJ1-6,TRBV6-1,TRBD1,CASSTTDRAKSPLHF,TGTGCCAGCAGCACCACTGACAGGGCTAAATCACCCCTCCACTTT
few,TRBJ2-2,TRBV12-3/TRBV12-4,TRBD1,CASSLRRTGNTGELFF,TGTGCCAGCAGTTTGCGGAGGACAGGGAATACCGGGGAGCTGTTTTTT
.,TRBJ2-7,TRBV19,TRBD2,CASSISGTSGSYEQYF,TGTGCCAGTAGTATAAGTGGGACTAGCGGGAGTTACGAGCAGTACTTC
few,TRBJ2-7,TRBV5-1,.,CASSLRRGYEQYF,TGCGCCAGCAGCTTGAGGCGCGGATACGAGCAGTACTTC
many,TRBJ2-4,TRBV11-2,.,CASSLGLGPQNIQYF,TGTGCCAGCAGCTTAGGGCTAGGCCCCCAAAACATTCAGTACTTC
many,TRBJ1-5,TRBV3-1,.,CVSSQEGWGSNQPQHF,TGTGTCAGCAGCCAAGAAGGTTGGGGGTCTAATCAGCCCCAGCATTTT
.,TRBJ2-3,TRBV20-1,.,CSARSENTDTQYF,TGCAGTGCTAGAAGCGAGAACACAGATACGCAGTATTTT
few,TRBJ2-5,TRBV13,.,CASSLRVGIGETQYF,TGTGCCAGCAGCTTAAGGGTCGGGATCGGGGAGACCCAGTACTTC
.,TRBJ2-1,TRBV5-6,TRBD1,CASSWGTAYNEQFF,TGTGCCAGCAGCTGGGGGACAGCCTACAATGAGCAGTTCTTC
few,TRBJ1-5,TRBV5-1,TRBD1,CASSLDGDSYNQPQHF,TGCGCCAGCAGCTTGGACGGGGACAGCTACAATCAGCCCCAGCATTTT
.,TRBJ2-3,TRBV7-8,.,CASSLVGAAGETDTQYF,TGTGCCAGCAGCTTAGTGGGTGCGGCAGGGGAAACAGATACGCAGTATTTT
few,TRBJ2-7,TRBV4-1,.,CASSRTSEYEQYF,TGCGCCAGCAGCCGAACGTCCGAGTACGAGCAGTACTTC
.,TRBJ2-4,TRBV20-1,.,CSARERGSGKNIQYF,TGCAGTGCTAGAGAGAGGGGGAGCGGCAAAAACATTCAGTACTTC
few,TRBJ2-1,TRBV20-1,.,CSSRDLDYNEQFF,TGCAGCTCCAGGGACTTGGATTACAATGAGCAGTTCTTC
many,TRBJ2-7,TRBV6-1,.,CASIFSPTLSYEQYF,TGTGCCAGCATCTTTTCTCCCACCCTCTCCTACGAGCAGTACTTC
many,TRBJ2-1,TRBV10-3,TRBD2,CASSGDNEQFF,TGTGCCAGCAGCGGGGACAATGAGCAGTTCTTC
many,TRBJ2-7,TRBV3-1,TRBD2,CASSMGLAGEAREQYF,TGTGCCAGCAGCATGGGACTAGCGGGAGAAGCGAGGGAGCAGTACTTC
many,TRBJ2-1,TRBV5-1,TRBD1,CASSFRDRGLYEQFF,TGCGCCAGCAGCTTCCGGGACAGGGGGCTTTATGAGCAGTTCTTC
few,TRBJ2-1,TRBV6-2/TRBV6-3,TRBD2,CASSYDRYRTSGYNEQFF,TGTGCCAGCAGTTACGATCGGTATAGGACTAGCGGCTACAATGAGCAGTTCTTC
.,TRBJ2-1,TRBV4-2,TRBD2,CASSQIAGAGNNEQFF,TGTGCCAGCAGCCAAATAGCGGGGGCCGGGAACAATGAGCAGTTCTTC
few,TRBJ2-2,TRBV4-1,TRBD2,CASSLPGSLAGGPGGTGELFF,TGCGCCAGCAGCCTTCCCGGAAGTCTAGCGGGAGGGCCGGGAGGAACCGGGGAGCTGTTTTTT
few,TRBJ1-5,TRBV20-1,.,CSAPDGPGPQHF,TGCAGTGCCCCGGACGGTCCCGGGCCCCAGCATTTT
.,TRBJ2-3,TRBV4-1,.,CASSQELASSTDTQYF,TGCGCCAGCAGCCAAGAGCTAGCGAGCAGCACAGATACGCAGTATTTT
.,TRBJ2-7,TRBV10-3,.,CAISESWATRGEQYF,TGTGCCATCAGTGAGTCCTGGGCGACTAGGGGAGAGCAGTACTTC
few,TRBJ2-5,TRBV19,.,CASSMERVSETQYF,TGTGCCAGTAGTATGGAGAGGGTGTCAGAGACCCAGTACTTC
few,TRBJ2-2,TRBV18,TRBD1,CASSNQGDHTGELFF,TGTGCCAGCTCAAACCAGGGGGACCACACCGGGGAGCTGTTTTTT
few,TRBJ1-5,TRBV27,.,CASSLSQVYQPQHF,TGTGCCAGCAGTTTATCACAGGTCTATCAGCCCCAGCATTTT
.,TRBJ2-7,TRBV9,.,CASSVDPGPYEQYF,TGTGCCAGCAGCGTTGATCCGGGGCCCTACGAGCAGTACTTC
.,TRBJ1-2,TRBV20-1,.,CSAKMGANYGYTF,TGCAGTGCCAAAATGGGGGCTAACTATGGCTACACCTTC
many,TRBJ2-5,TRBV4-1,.,CASSHSGTWQETQYF,TGCGCCAGCAGCCACTCCGGGACATGGCAAGAGACCCAGTACTTC
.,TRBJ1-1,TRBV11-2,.,CASSSPAGNTEAFF,TGTGCCAGCAGCTCCCCGGCGGGGAACACTGAAGCTTTCTTT
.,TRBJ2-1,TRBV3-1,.,CASSQRGSSEQFF,TGTGCCAGCAGCCAAAGGGGCTCATCTGAGCAGTTCTTC
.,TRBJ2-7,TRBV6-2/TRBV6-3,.,CASSYVVGSYEQYF,TGTGCCAGCAGTTACGTAGTGGGATCCTACGAGCAGTACTTC
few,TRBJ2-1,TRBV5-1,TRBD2,CASSYQGTRDNEQFF,TGCGCCAGCAGCTACCAGGGGACTAGAGACAATGAGCAGTTCTTC
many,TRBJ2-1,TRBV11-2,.,CASSLSRNVHEQFF,TGTGCCAGCAGCTTATCACGGAACGTTCATGAGCAGTTCTTC
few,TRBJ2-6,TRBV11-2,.,CASSWVIGANVLTF,TGTGCCAGCAGCTGGGTGATTGGGGCCAACGTCCTGACTTTC
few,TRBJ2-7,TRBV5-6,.,CASSLVSSPEQYF,TGTGCCAGCAGCTTGGTGTCTAGCCCCGAGCAGTACTTC
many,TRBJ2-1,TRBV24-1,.,CATSSTRHNNEQFF,TGTGCCACCAGTTCTACCCGACATAACAATGAGCAGTTCTTC
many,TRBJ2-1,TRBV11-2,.,CASSLLWTIVSYNEQFF,TGTGCCAGCAGCCTCCTCTGGACGATAGTCTCCTACAATGAGCAGTTCTTC
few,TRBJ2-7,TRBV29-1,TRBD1,CSVLDRDRASVEQYF,TGCAGCGTCTTAGACCGGGACAGGGCCTCCGTCGAGCAGTACTTC
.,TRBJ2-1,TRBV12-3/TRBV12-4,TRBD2,CASSFGRVPYNEQFF,TGTGCCAGCAGTTTTGGGAGGGTTCCATACAATGAGCAGTTCTTC